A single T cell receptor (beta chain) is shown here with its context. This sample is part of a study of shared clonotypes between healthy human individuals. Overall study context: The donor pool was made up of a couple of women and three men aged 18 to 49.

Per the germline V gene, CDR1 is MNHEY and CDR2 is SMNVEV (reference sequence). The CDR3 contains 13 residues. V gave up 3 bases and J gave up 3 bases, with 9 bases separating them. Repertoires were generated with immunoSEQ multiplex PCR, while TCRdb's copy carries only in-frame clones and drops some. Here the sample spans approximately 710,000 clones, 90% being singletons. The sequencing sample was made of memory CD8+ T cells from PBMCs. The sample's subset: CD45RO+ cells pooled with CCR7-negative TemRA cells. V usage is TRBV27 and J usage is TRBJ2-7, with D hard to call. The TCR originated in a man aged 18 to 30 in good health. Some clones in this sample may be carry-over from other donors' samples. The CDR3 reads CASSLRQFYEQYF. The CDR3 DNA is TGTGCCAGCAGTTTGCGCCAATTCTACGAGCAGTACTTC.